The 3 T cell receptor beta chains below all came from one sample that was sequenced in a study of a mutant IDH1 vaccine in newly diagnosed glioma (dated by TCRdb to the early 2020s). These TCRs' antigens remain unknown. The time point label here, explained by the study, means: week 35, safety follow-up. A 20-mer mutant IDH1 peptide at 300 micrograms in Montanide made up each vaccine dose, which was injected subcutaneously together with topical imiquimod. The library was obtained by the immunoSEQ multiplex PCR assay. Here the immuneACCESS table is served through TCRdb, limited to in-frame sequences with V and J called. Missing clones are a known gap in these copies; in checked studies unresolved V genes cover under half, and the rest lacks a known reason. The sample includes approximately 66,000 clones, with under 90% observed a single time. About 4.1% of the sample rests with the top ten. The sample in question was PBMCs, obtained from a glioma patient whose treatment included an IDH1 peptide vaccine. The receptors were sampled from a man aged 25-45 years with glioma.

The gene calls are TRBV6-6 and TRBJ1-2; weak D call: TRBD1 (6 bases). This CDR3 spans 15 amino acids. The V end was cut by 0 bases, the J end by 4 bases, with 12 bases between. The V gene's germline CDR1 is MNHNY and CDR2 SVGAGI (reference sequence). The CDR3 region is CASSYSGGQSYGYTF. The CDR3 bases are TGTGCCAGCAGTTACTCGGGCGGACAGTCCTATGGCTACACCTTC.

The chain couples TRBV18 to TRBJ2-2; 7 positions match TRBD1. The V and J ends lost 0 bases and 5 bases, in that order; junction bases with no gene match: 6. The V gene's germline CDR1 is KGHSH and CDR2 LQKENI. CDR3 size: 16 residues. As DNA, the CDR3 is TGTGCCAGCTCACCACCTAACACAGGGGTAACCGGGGAGCTGTTTTTT. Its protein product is CASSPPNTGVTGELFF.

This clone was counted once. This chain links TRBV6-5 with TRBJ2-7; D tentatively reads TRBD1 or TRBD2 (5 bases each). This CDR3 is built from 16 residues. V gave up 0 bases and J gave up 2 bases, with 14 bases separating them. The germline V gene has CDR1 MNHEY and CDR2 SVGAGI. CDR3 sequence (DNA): TGTGCCAGCAGTTACTCGAGTGCCGGGGCTGCCTACGAGCAGTACTTC. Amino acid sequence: CASSYSSAGAAYEQYF.